This paragraph reports one TCR beta chain. This record belongs to a study of blood T cell repertoires in COVID-19. About the research overall: Researchers got acute and convalescent COVID-19 samples from the United States, Italy and Spain.

Authors' analysis steps: Amplified reference gene primers provided the basis for estimating nucleated cell counts. TCRdb's table, derived via immunoSEQ multiplex PCR, lists solely in-frame clones and lacks some. The D gene and trimming were derived from the DNA, and the V and J assignments and clone size from that table. In the table there are some 270,000 clones, under 90% of which are singletons. This CDR3 is built from 12 residues. CDR1 is SGHNT and CDR2 is YYREEE in the germline V gene (reference sequence). With 0 bases removed from V and 12 bases from J, the gap between germline ends came to 13 bases.

V is TRBV5-4 and J is TRBJ2-7; D is perhaps TRBD1 (6 bases). The sequenced material came from peripheral blood. The origin of this receptor is a man in his fifties or sixties with acute or convalescent COVID-19. The CDR3 sequence: CASSLGQGSPYF. The CDR3 DNA follows: TGTGCCAGCAGCTTGGGCCAGGGGTCTCCGTACTTC.